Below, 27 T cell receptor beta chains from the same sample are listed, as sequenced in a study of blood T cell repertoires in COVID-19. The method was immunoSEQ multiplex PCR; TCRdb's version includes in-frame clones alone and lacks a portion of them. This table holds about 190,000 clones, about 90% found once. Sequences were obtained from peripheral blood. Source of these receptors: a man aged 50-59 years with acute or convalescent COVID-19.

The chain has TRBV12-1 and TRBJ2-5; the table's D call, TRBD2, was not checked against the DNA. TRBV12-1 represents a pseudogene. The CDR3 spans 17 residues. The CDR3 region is CASSFGTSGKDQETQYF. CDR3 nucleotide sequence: TGTGCCAGCAGCTTTGGGACTAGCGGGAAAGACCAAGAGACCCAGTACTTC.

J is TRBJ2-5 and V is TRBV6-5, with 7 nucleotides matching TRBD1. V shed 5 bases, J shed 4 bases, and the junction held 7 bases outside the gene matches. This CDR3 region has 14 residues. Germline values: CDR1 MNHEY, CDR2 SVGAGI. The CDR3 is CASSTNRGGETQYF. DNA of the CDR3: TGTGCCAGCAGTACCAACAGGGGTGGAGAGACCCAGTACTTC.

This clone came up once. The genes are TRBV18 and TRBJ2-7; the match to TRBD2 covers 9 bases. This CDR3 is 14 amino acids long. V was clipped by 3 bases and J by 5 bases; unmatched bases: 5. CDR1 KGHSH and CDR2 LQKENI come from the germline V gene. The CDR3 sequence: CASSPPSGTNEQYF. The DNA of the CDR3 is TGTGCCAGCTCACCGCCTAGCGGGACCAACGAGCAGTACTTC.

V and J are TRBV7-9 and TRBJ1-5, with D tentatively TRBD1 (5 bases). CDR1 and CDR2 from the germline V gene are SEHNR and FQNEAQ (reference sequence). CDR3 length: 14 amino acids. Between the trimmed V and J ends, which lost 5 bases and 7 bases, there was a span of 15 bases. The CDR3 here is CASSAGRAGQPQHF. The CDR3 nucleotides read TGTGCCAGCAGCGCGGGACGGGCTGGGCAGCCCCAGCATTTT. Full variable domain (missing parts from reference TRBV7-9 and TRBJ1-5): DTGVSQNPRHKITKRGQNVTFRCDPISEHNRLYWYRQTLGQGPEFLTYFQNEAQLEKSRLLSDRFSAERPKGSFSTLEIQRTEQGDSAMYLCASSAGRAGQPQHFGDGTRLSIL.

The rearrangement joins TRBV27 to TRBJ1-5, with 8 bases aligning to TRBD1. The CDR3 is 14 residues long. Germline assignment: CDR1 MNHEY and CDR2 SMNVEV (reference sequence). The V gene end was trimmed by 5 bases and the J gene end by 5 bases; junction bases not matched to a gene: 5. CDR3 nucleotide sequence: TGTGCCAGCAGTCTGACAGGGGCGGATCAGCCCCAGCATTTT. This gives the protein CASSLTGADQPQHF.

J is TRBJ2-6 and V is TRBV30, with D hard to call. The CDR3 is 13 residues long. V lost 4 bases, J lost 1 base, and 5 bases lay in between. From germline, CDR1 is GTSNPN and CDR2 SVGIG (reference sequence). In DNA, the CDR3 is TGTGCCTGGATTTCGTCTGGGGCCAACGTCCTGACTTTC. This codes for CAWISSGANVLTF.

CDR3 sequence: CASSFRGGAANTGELFF. The CDR3 nucleotides read TGTGCCAGCAGCTTTCGCGGGGGGGCCGCCAACACCGGGGAGCTGTTTTTT. The V gene is TRBV7-2, the J gene TRBJ2-2; 9 bases fit TRBD2. V was clipped by 3 bases and J by 2 bases; unmatched bases: 7. The CDR3 covers 17 residues. Germline-derived CDR1 and CDR2 are SGHTA and FQGNSA.

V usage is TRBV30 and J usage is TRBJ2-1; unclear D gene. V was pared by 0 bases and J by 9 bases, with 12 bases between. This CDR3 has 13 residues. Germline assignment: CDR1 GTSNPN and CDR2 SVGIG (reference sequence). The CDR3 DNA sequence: TGTGCCTGGAGTGTAATAGCTACCGGTGAGCAGTTCTTC. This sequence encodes CAWSVIATGEQFF. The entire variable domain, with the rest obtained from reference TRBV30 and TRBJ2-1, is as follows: SQTIHQWPATLVQPVGSPLSLECTVEGTSNPNLYWYRQAAGRGLQLLFYSVGIGQISSEVPQNLSASRPQDRQFILSSKKLLLSDSGFYLCAWSVIATGEQFFGPGTRLTVL.

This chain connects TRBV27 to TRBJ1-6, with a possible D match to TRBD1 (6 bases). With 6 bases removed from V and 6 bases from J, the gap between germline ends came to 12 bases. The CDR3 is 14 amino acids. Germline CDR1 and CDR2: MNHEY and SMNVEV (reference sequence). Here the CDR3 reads CASSRQEVNSPLHF. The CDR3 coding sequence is TGTGCCAGCAGCCGACAGGAAGTTAATTCACCCCTCCACTTT.

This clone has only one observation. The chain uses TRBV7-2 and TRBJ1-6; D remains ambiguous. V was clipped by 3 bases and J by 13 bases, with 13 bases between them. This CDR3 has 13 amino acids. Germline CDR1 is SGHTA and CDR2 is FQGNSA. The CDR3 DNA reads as TGTGCCAGCAGCTTCGGTACAGCTTTGCCCCTCCACTTT. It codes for CASSFGTALPLHF.

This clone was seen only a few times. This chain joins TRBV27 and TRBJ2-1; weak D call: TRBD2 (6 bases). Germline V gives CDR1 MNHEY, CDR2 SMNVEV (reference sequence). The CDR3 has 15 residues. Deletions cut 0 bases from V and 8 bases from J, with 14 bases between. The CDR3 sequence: CASSLSGRSTYEQFF. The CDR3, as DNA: TGTGCCAGCAGTTTATCTGGGAGGAGTACATATGAGCAGTTCTTC.

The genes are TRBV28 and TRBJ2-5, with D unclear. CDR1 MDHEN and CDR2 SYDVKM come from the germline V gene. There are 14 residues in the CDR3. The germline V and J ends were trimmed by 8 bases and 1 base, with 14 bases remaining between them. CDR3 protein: CASGTPWSQETQYF. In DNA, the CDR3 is TGTGCCAGCGGTACACCCTGGTCCCAAGAGACCCAGTACTTC.

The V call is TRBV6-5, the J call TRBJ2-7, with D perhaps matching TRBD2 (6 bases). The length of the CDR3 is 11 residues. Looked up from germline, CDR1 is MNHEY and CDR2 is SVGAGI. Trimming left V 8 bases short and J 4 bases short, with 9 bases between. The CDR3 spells CASGGPYEQYF. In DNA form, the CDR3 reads TGTGCCAGCGGAGGGCCTTACGAGCAGTACTTC.

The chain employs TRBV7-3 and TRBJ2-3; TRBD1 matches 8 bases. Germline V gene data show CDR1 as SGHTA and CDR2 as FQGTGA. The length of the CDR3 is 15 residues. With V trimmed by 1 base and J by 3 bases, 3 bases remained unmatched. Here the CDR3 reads CASSLMGQATDTQYF. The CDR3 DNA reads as TGTGCCAGCAGCTTAATGGGACAGGCGACAGATACGCAGTATTTT.

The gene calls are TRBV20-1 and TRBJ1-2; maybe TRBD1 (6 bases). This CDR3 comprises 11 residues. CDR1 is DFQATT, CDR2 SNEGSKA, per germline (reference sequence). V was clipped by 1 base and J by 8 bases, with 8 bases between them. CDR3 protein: CSARVGQGYTF. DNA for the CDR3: TGCAGTGCTAGAGTTGGACAGGGCTACACCTTC.

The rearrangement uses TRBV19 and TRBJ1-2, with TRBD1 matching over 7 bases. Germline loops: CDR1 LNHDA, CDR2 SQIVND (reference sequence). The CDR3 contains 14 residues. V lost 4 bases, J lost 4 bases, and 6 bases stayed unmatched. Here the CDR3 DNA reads TGTGCCAGTAGTAACAGAAGGACAGGCTATGGCTACACCTTC. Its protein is CASSNRRTGYGYTF. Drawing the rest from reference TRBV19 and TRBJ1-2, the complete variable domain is DGGITQSPKYLFRKEGQNVTLSCEQNLNHDAMYWYRQDPGQGLRLIYYSQIVNDFQKGDIAEGYSVSREKKESFPLTVTSAQKNPTAFYLCASSNRRTGYGYTFGSGTRLTVV.

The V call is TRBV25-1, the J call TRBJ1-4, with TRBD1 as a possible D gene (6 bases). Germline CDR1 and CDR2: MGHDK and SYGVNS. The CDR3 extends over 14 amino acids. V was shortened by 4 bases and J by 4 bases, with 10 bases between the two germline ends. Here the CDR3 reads CASSAYRDNEKLFF. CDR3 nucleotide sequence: TGTGCCAGCAGTGCCTACAGGGATAATGAAAAACTGTTTTTT.

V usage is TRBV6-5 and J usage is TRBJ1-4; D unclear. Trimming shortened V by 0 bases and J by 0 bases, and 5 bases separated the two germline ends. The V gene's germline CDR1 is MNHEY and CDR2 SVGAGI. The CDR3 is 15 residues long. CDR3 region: CASSYSGATNEKLFF. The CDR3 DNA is TGTGCCAGCAGTTACTCTGGAGCAACTAATGAAAAACTGTTTTTT.

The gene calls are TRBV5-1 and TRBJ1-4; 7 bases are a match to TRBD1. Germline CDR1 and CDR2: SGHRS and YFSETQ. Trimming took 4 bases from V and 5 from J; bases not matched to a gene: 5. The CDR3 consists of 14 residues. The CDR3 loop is CASSVGGPNEKLFF. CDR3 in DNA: TGCGCCAGCAGCGTAGGGGGCCCGAATGAAAAACTGTTTTTT.

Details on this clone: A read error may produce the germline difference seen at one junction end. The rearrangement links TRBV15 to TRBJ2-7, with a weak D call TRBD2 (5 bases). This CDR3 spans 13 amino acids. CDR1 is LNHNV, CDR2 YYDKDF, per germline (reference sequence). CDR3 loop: CATSRGSDGNPSF. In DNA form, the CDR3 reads TGTGCCACCAGCAGAGGGTCAGACGGGAACCCCTCTTTC.

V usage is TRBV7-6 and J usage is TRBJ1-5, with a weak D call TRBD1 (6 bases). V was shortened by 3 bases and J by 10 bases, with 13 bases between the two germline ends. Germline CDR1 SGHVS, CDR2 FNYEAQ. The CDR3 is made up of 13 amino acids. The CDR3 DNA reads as TGTGCCAGCAGCTTTTTTCCAGGGGAACCCCAGCATTTT. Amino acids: CASSFFPGEPQHF.

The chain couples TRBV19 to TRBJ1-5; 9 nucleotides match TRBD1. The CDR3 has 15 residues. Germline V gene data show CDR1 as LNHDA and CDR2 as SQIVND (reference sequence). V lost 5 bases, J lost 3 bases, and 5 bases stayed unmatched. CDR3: CASSGTGYDNQPQHF. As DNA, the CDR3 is TGTGCCAGTAGTGGGACAGGGTATGACAATCAGCCCCAGCATTTT.

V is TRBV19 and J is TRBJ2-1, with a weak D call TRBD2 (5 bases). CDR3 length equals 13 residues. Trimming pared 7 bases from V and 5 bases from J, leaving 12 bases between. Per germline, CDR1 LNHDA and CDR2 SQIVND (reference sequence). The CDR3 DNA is TGTGCCAGTAAGAAGGTGGGAGACAATGAGCAGTTCTTC. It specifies CASKKVGDNEQFF.

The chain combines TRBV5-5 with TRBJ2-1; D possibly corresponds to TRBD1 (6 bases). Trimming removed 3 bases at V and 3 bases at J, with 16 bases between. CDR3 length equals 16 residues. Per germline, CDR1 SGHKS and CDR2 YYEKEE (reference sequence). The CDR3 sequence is CASSSTGSSSYNEQFF. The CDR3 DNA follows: TGTGCCAGCAGCTCAACAGGGAGCTCTAGCTACAATGAGCAGTTCTTC.

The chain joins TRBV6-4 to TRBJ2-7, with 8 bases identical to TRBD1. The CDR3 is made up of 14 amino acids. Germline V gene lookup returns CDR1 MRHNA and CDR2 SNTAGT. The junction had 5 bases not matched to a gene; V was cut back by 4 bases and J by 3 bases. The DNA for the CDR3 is TGTGCCAGCAGTGCACAGGGGGGAATCTACGAGCAGTACGTC. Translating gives CASSAQGGIYEQYV.

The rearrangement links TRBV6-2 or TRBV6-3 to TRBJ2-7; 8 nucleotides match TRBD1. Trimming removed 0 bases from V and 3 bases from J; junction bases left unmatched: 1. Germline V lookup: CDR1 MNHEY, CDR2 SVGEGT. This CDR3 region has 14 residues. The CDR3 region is CASSYSGTGYEQYV. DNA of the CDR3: TGTGCCAGCAGTTACTCGGGGACAGGCTACGAGCAGTACGTC.

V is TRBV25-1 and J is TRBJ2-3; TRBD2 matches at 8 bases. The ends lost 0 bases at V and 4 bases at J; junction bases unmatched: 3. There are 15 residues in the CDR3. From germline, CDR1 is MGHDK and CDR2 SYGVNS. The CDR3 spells CASSEYGLAPDTQYF. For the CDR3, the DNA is TGTGCCAGCAGTGAATATGGACTAGCCCCAGATACGCAGTATTTT.